This T cell receptor (beta chain) was sequenced in a study of blood T cells in healthy people across ages. From germline, CDR1 is SNHLY and CDR2 FYNNEI. This CDR3 spans 13 amino acids. Trimming left V 5 bases short and J 1 base short, with 8 bases between. A sample-barcoded 5' primer and a J-beta primer mix were used in a second PCR of about 7 to 12 cycles. TCRdb itself ran the 5' RACE reads through MiXCR, one entry per CDR3 protein. Counted here are about 670,000 distinct CDR3 sequences, over 40% occurring once; the ten biggest clones make up roughly 13%. Sequenced: blood. The TCR sequence derives from a woman of 80 years or more in good health. The chain carries TRBV2 and TRBJ1-2, with D hard to call. CDR3 in amino acids: CASSPQLNYGYTF. In DNA, the CDR3 is TGTGCCAGCAGTCCCCAGCTTAACTATGGCTACACCTTC.